The 30 T cell receptor beta chains reported below all come from one sample, sequenced in a study of siplizumab effects on memory and regulatory T cells. Sequencing was performed with immunoSEQ multiplex PCR; in TCRdb, only in-frame clones are kept and a portion is missing. The sample shows over 85,000 clones, 94% of them seen only once. Source material: non-Treg CD4+ T cells sorted from blood. The receptors stem from a human donor in good health.

This clone has a single count. The V and J genes are TRBV12-5 and TRBJ1-4; 7 bases match TRBD1. Germline values: CDR1 LGHNT, CDR2 FRNRAP. This CDR3 is 16 amino acids long. J gave up 8 bases and V 0 bases, and 9 bases lay outside the gene matches. CDR3 bases: TGTGCTAGTGGTTTGGTACTGGGGCAGGGGGGCGAAAAACTGTTTTTT. Encoded protein: CASGLVLGQGGEKLFF.

This sequence joins TRBV7-3 and TRBJ2-3; no definite D call. The CDR3 spans 13 residues. The germline CDR1 and CDR2 sequences are SGHTA and FQGTGA. V dropped 4 bases and J dropped 6 bases, with 11 bases sitting between them. The CDR3 loop reads CASSSSRMDTQYF. The CDR3, as DNA: TGTGCCAGCAGCTCCAGCCGGATGGATACGCAGTATTTT.

The chain uses TRBV5-1 and TRBJ2-7; possibly TRBD2 for D (6 bases). Germline CDR1 SGHRS, CDR2 YFSETQ. The CDR3 has 20 residues. Trimming took off 0 bases at V and 0 bases at J, with 25 bases between the two ends. CDR3 in amino acids: CASSLDNRTGATTLSYEQYF. CDR3 nucleotide sequence: TGCGCCAGCAGCTTGGATAATCGCACGGGAGCTACTACTCTCTCCTACGAGCAGTACTTC. Supplemented by reference TRBV5-1 and TRBJ2-7, the full variable domain reads KAGVTQTPRYLIKTRGQQVTLSCSPISGHRSVSWYQQTPGQGLQFLFEYFSETQRNKGNFPGRFSGRQFSNSRSEMNVSTLELGDSALYLCASSLDNRTGATTLSYEQYFGPGTRLTVT.

The rearrangement uses TRBV7-3 and TRBJ2-5; no definite D call. Trimming pared 2 bases from V and 3 bases from J, leaving 7 bases between. CDR3 length equals 13 residues. Germline CDR1 and CDR2: SGHTA and FQGTGA. The CDR3: CASSLGPEETQYF. CDR3 DNA sequence: TGTGCCAGCAGCTTAGGGCCCGAAGAGACCCAGTACTTC.

The chain couples TRBV5-1 to TRBJ2-3, with D maybe TRBD1 (6 bases). Germline CDR1 is SGHRS and CDR2 is YFSETQ. The V gene lost 5 bases and the J gene lost 1 base, with 8 bases spanning the gap. This CDR3 spans 13 amino acids. The CDR3 reads CASSRQGTDTQYF. CDR3 DNA sequence: TGCGCCAGCAGTCGACAGGGCACAGATACGCAGTATTTT.

The CDR3: CASSEYEGAAEAFF. CDR3 in DNA: TGTGCCAGCAGTGAATATGAGGGGGCGGCTGAAGCTTTCTTT. The chain joins TRBV2 to TRBJ1-1; TRBD1 matches at 7 bases. The junction had 6 bases not matched to a gene; V was cut back by 2 bases and J by 6 bases. The CDR3 is 14 residues long. Germline V gene lookup returns CDR1 SNHLY and CDR2 FYNNEI. Looking up the rest from reference TRBV2 and TRBJ1-1 gives the full variable domain: EPEVTQTPSHQVTQMGQEVILRCVPISNHLYFYWYRQILGQKVEFLVSFYNNEISEKSEIFDDQFSVERPDGSNFTLKIRSTKLEDSAMYFCASSEYEGAAEAFFGQGTRLTVV.

The chain has TRBV7-8 and TRBJ1-1; maybe TRBD1 (5 bases). The CDR3 covers 15 residues. V lost 5 bases, J lost 4 bases, and 17 bases lay in between. The V gene's germline CDR1 is SGHVS and CDR2 FQNEAQ. Here the CDR3 reads CASSHLGAGGTEAFF. The CDR3 DNA follows: TGTGCCAGCAGCCACCTAGGGGCGGGGGGCACTGAAGCTTTCTTT.

The chain joins TRBV10-3 to TRBJ2-3; D unclear. CDR1 and CDR2 (germline): ENHRY, SYGVKD. V was pared by 2 bases and J by 3 bases, with 6 bases between. This CDR3 contains 13 residues. As DNA, the CDR3 is TGTGCCATCAGTGAGAGGCAAACAGATACGCAGTATTTT. Protein: CAISERQTDTQYF.

This clone has a single count. V gene TRBV15 combines with J gene TRBJ2-7; 11 nucleotides agree with TRBD2. Germline loops: CDR1 LNHNV, CDR2 YYDKDF (reference sequence). This CDR3 spans 15 amino acids. Trimming at V came to 3 bases and at J to 1 base, leaving 2 bases not matched to a gene. In DNA form, the CDR3 reads TGTGCCACCAGCAGCACTAGCGGGGGTTCCTACGAGCAGTACTTC. Its translation is CATSSTSGGSYEQYF.

Worth noting for this clone: Other nucleotide sequences from this sample produce the same CDR3. CDR3 DNA sequence: TGTGCCAGCAGTTTTAGACAGGGTGATGGCTACACCTTC. Its protein product is CASSFRQGDGYTF. The J gene is TRBJ1-2, the V gene TRBV27, with 7 bases matching TRBD1. The J segment lost 6 bases and the V segment lost 3 bases, leaving 4 bases of the junction unmatched. The CDR3 is 13 residues long. The germline V gene encodes CDR1 MNHEY and CDR2 SMNVEV (reference sequence).

The gene calls are TRBV4-3 and TRBJ2-4; 11 bases are shared with TRBD2. The germline gives CDR1 LGHNA, CDR2 YSLEER. The J segment lost 9 bases and the V segment lost 1 base, leaving 8 bases of the junction unmatched. This CDR3 is 16 amino acids long. Here the CDR3 DNA reads TGCGCCAGCAGCCAAGCGGGGCTAGCGGGAGGCGCCATTCAGTACTTC. It translates to CASSQAGLAGGAIQYF.

The V and J genes are TRBV19 and TRBJ2-2; TRBD1 matches at 9 bases. The CDR3 runs 16 residues. The J segment lost 1 base and the V segment lost 1 base, leaving 1 base of the junction unmatched. Per the germline V gene, CDR1 is LNHDA and CDR2 is SQIVND (reference sequence). The CDR3 sequence: CASSIAGQGNTGELFF. The CDR3 nucleotides are TGTGCCAGTAGTATAGCGGGACAGGGGAACACCGGGGAGCTGTTTTTT.

In DNA, the CDR3 is TGTGCCAGCAGTGAGGTGACGGACACCGGGGAGCTGTTTTTT. Its translation is CASSEVTDTGELFF. V is TRBV6-1 and J is TRBJ2-2; D is unclear. Trimming cost V 3 bases and J 3 bases, with 8 bases left between them. Germline V CDR1 and CDR2: MNHNS, SASEGT. The CDR3 is 14 amino acids.

This clone has a single count. The chain couples TRBV7-2 to TRBJ1-2, with a possible D match to TRBD1 (6 bases). Trimming cost V 5 bases and J 2 bases, with 12 bases left between them. Germline CDR1 SGHTA, CDR2 FQGNSA. The CDR3 totals 14 residues. CDR3 DNA: TGTGCCAGCAGCCCCGACAGGAGGAACTATGGCTACACCTTC. It encodes CASSPDRRNYGYTF.

V gene TRBV6-5 combines with J gene TRBJ2-7; either TRBD1 or TRBD2 may fit D (5 bases each). In germline, CDR1 is MNHEY, CDR2 SVGAGI. The CDR3 loop spans 14 amino acids. Between the trimmed V and J ends, which lost 7 bases and 7 bases, there was a span of 20 bases. The CDR3, as DNA: TGTGCCAGCACCGGGACCCCCCTAAGCGGAGAGCAGTACTTC. This sequence encodes CASTGTPLSGEQYF.

This clone came up once. The chain carries TRBV16 and TRBJ2-7; D may be TRBD1 (5 bases). V lost 1 base, J lost 1 base, and 11 bases lay in between. The CDR3 runs to 15 residues. Germline loops: CDR1 KGHSY, CDR2 FQNENV. DNA of the CDR3: TGTGCCAGCAGCCAATTATCCCAGGGTTCCTACGAGCAGTACTTC. Its protein product is CASSQLSQGSYEQYF.

V gene TRBV10-3 combines with J gene TRBJ2-1, with D possibly TRBD2 on 5 matching bases. V was cut by 7 bases and J by 0 bases, with 13 bases left in between. The length of the CDR3 is 15 residues. In germline, CDR1 is ENHRY, CDR2 SYGVKD. The chain's CDR3 is CAIKLEGSSYNEQFF. CDR3 sequence (DNA): TGTGCCATCAAGCTCGAGGGAAGCTCCTACAATGAGCAGTTCTTC.

This rearrangement joins TRBV30 to TRBJ2-1; D possibly matches TRBD1 or TRBD2 (6 bases each). Germline CDR1 is GTSNPN and CDR2 is SVGIG (reference sequence). The CDR3 extends over 14 amino acids. The germline V and J ends were trimmed by 4 bases and 9 bases, with 19 bases remaining between them. This chain's CDR3 is CAWKGGSFWGEQFF. The CDR3, as DNA: TGTGCCTGGAAGGGGGGATCTTTTTGGGGTGAGCAGTTCTTC.

This clone was counted only a few times. The CDR3 DNA is TGTGCCAGCAGCTTGGAGTTTTCTGACTCGAACACTGAAGCTTTCTTT. Amino acid sequence: CASSLEFSDSNTEAFF. The rearrangement uses TRBV5-6 and TRBJ1-1, with D unclear. V was cut by 0 bases and J by 1 base, with 13 bases left in between. This CDR3 spans 16 amino acids. CDR1 SGHDT and CDR2 YYEEEE come from the germline V gene.

This clone has just one count. This sequence joins TRBV5-1 and TRBJ2-7; D not certain. CDR1 SGHRS and CDR2 YFSETQ come from the germline V gene. The germline V and J ends were trimmed by 5 bases and 0 bases, with 12 bases remaining between them. There are 14 residues in the CDR3. The CDR3 nucleotides are TGCGCCAGCAGGCCTGACACACCCTCCTACGAGCAGTACTTC. Its translation: CASRPDTPSYEQYF.

The chain couples TRBV30 to TRBJ2-1, with 9 bases aligning to TRBD1. V lost 1 base, J lost 3 bases, and 10 bases stayed unmatched. The germline V gene encodes CDR1 GTSNPN and CDR2 SVGIG (reference sequence). The CDR3 spans 17 residues. The CDR3 DNA reads TGTGCCTGGAGTGCCTCGAGGCCGGGACAGGGCTACAATGAGCAGTTCTTC. It is translated as CAWSASRPGQGYNEQFF.

CDR3 in DNA: TGTGCCAGCAGCTTCGAAGAGACCCAGTACTTC. It codes for CASSFEETQYF. This chain links TRBV11-2 with TRBJ2-5, with unresolved D. Germline CDR1 is SGHAT and CDR2 is FQNNGV. This CDR3 region has 11 residues. With 3 bases removed from V and 3 bases from J, the gap between germline ends came to 2 bases.

The CDR3 here is CASSLEGRETQYF. CDR3 DNA sequence: TGCGCCAGCAGCTTGGAGGGAAGAGAGACCCAGTACTTC. This sequence joins TRBV5-1 and TRBJ2-5; D is uncertain. The V gene's germline CDR1 is SGHRS and CDR2 YFSETQ. V was clipped by 0 bases and J by 4 bases, with 7 bases between them. This CDR3 has 13 residues.

This chain links TRBV7-2 with TRBJ2-7, with 8 bases that match TRBD2. The V and J ends lost 1 base and 6 bases, in that order; junction bases with no gene match: 8. The germline V gene has CDR1 SGHTA and CDR2 FQGNSA. This CDR3 has 15 amino acids. CDR3 in amino acids: CASSLGGSGSSEQYF. For the CDR3, the DNA is TGTGCCAGCAGCTTAGGAGGAAGCGGGAGCTCCGAGCAGTACTTC.

The rearrangement joins TRBV11-2 to TRBJ1-3; weak D call: TRBD1 (6 bases). Germline values: CDR1 SGHAT, CDR2 FQNNGV. V was trimmed by 2 bases and J by 4 bases, leaving 12 bases between them. This CDR3 region has 15 residues. The DNA of the CDR3 is TGTGCCAGCAGCTTACCACAGGGTTCCGGAAACACCATATATTTT. Amino acids: CASSLPQGSGNTIYF.

This chain links TRBV30 with TRBJ1-1; D unresolved. Germline CDR1 GTSNPN, CDR2 SVGIG (reference sequence). The CDR3 consists of 15 residues. Trimming stripped 0 bases from V and 1 base from J, with 12 bases between. This CDR3 reads CAWSVRARTNTEAFF. The CDR3 DNA is TGTGCCTGGAGTGTACGAGCACGGACGAACACTGAAGCTTTCTTT.

V is TRBV11-3 and J is TRBJ1-3, with D unclear. In germline, CDR1 is SGHNT, CDR2 YENEEA. This CDR3 spans 12 amino acids. The V end lost 5 bases, the J end lost 2 bases, and 4 bases lay between the germline ends. Here the CDR3 reads CASSGAGNTIYF. The CDR3 coding sequence is TGTGCCAGCAGCGGGGCTGGAAACACCATATATTTT.

This rearrangement joins TRBV5-1 to TRBJ2-7, with D unclear. Trimming removed 0 bases at V and 5 bases at J, with 12 bases between. The germline gives CDR1 SGHRS, CDR2 YFSETQ. This CDR3 spans 14 amino acids. In nucleotides, the CDR3 is TGCGCCAGCAGCTTGGATGGGTGGGCGGACGAGCAGTACTTC. Amino acids: CASSLDGWADEQYF. The full variable domain, its missing parts supplied by reference TRBV5-1 and TRBJ2-7, is KAGVTQTPRYLIKTRGQQVTLSCSPISGHRSVSWYQQTPGQGLQFLFEYFSETQRNKGNFPGRFSGRQFSNSRSEMNVSTLELGDSALYLCASSLDGWADEQYFGPGTRLTVT.

The chain carries TRBV2 and TRBJ2-5; a weak D match, TRBD2 (6 bases). Germline lookup yields CDR1 SNHLY and CDR2 FYNNEI. The CDR3 is 15 residues long. Trimming cost V 7 bases and J 5 bases, with 20 bases left between them. The CDR3 coding sequence is TGTGCCAGCATCCGGGGGAGGTCTTCCGTTGAGACCCAGTACTTC. Protein sequence: CASIRGRSSVETQYF. The variable domain in full, with the rest retrieved from reference TRBV2 and TRBJ2-5, is EPEVTQTPSHQVTQMGQEVILRCVPISNHLYFYWYRQILGQKVEFLVSFYNNEISEKSEIFDDQFSVERPDGSNFTLKIRSTKLEDSAMYFCASIRGRSSVETQYFGPGTRLLVL.

V usage is TRBV30 and J usage is TRBJ1-2; D gene uncertain. This CDR3 is built from 12 residues. The germline V and J ends were trimmed by 2 bases and 5 bases, with 9 bases remaining between them. Looked up from germline, CDR1 is GTSNPN and CDR2 is SVGIG (reference sequence). In DNA, the CDR3 is TGTGCCTGGAGTAGGGATCGGTATGGCTACACCTTC. This translates into CAWSRDRYGYTF.